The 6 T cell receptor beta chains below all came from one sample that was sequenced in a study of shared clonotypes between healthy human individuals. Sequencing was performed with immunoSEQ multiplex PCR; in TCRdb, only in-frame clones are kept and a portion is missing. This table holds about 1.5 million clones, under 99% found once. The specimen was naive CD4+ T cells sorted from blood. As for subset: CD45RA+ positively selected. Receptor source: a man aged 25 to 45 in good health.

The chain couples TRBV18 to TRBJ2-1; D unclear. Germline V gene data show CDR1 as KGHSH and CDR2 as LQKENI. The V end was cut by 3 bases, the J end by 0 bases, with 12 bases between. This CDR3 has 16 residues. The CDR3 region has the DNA TGTGCCAGCTCACCGCGCGAGCAGAGCTCCTACAATGAGCAGTTCTTC. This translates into CASSPREQSSYNEQFF.

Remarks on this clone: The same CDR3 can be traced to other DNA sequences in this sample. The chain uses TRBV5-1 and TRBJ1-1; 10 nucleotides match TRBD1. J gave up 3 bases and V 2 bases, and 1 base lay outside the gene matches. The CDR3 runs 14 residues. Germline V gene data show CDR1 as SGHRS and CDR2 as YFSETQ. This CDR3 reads CASSFGQGDTEAFF. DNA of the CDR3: TGCGCCAGCAGCTTCGGACAGGGGGACACTGAAGCTTTCTTT.

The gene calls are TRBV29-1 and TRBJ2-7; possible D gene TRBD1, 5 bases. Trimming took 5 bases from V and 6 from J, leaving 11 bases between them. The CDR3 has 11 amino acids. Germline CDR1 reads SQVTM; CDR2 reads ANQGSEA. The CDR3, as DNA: TGCAGCGTTACAGGTTTGGGCGAGCAGTACTTC. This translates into CSVTGLGEQYF.

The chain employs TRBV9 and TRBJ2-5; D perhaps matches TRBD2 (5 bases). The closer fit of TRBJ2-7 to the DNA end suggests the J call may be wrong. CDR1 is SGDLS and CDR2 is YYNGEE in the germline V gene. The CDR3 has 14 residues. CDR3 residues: CASSVDEGFYEQYF. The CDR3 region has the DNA TGTGCCAGCAGCGTAGATGAGGGTTTCTACGAGCAGTACTTC.

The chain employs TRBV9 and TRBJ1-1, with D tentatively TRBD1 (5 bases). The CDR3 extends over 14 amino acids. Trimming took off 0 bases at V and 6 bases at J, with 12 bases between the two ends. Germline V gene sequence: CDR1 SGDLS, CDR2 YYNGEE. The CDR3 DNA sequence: TGTGCCAGCAGCGTAGGTCAGGGTTTTCCTGAAGCTTTCTTT. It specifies CASSVGQGFPEAFF.

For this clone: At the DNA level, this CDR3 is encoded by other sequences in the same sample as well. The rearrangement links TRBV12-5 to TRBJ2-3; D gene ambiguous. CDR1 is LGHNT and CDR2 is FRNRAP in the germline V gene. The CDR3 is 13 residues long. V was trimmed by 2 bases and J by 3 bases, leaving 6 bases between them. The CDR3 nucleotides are TGTGCTAGTGGTTTGTCTGGAACAGATACGCAGTATTTT. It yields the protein CASGLSGTDTQYF. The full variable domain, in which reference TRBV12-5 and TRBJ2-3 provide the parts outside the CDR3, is DARVTQTPRHKVTEMGQEVTMRCQPILGHNTVFWYRQTMMQGLELLAYFRNRAPLDDSGMPKDRFSAEMPDATLATLKIQPSEPRDSAVYFCASGLSGTDTQYFGPGTRLTVL.